Listed below are T cell receptor beta chains from one sample, sequenced in a study of T cells in Graves' hyperthyroidism and ophthalmopathy. From the multiplex PCR reads, TCRdb called clonotypes with MiXCR, one entry per CDR3 protein. The table shows 600,000 or so distinct CDR3 sequences, with around 16% occurring only once. The sample was blood. These receptors all stem from a young woman with Graves' hyperthyroidism. Each CDR3 is given with its conserved first and last residue. The D gene is left open where the match is weak. Clone size is not always given. Where it is, it says once, few, many or a class for expanded clones.

d_call: -; j_call: TRBJ2-1; v_call: TRBV7-3; clone_size: few; cdr3_nt: TGTGCCAGCAGCCACCGGGCTAGTCGCTCCTACAATGAGCAGTTCTTC; cdr3_aa: CASSHRASRSYNEQFF
d_call: TRBD2; j_call: TRBJ2-7; v_call: TRBV7-3; clone_size: -; cdr3_nt: TGTGCCAGCAGCTTAAGTGGACTAGAGGCCGAGCAGTACTTC; cdr3_aa: CASSLSGLEAEQYF
d_call: TRBD1; j_call: TRBJ1-1; v_call: TRBV28; clone_size: many; cdr3_nt: TGTGCCAGCAGTTTATTGGAGGCAGGGGGCACTGAAGCTTTCTTT; cdr3_aa: CASSLLEAGGTEAFF
d_call: -; j_call: TRBJ2-2; v_call: TRBV7-3; clone_size: few; cdr3_nt: TGTGCCAGCAGCTACAGGGAGCGGGGGAACACCGGGGAGCTGTTTTTT; cdr3_aa: CASSYRERGNTGELFF
d_call: -; j_call: TRBJ2-1; v_call: TRBV5-6; clone_size: few; cdr3_nt: TGTGCCAGCAGCCCCACTAGTAGGGTTGAGCAGTTCTTC; cdr3_aa: CASSPTSRVEQFF
d_call: -; j_call: TRBJ1-4; v_call: TRBV2; clone_size: many; cdr3_nt: TGTGCCAGCAGAGCTAACAGGCCGCTCGGGGAAAAACTGTTTTTT; cdr3_aa: CASRANRPLGEKLFF
d_call: -; j_call: TRBJ1-3; v_call: TRBV19; clone_size: -; cdr3_nt: TGTGCCAGTAGTAGATGGATCTCTGGAAACACCATATATTTT; cdr3_aa: CASSRWISGNTIYF
d_call: -; j_call: TRBJ1-2; v_call: TRBV19; clone_size: -; cdr3_nt: TGTGCCAGTAGCGAATCCGGACGGGGCTATGGCTACACCTTC; cdr3_aa: CASSESGRGYGYTF
d_call: TRBD2; j_call: TRBJ2-3; v_call: TRBV2; clone_size: many; cdr3_nt: TGTGCCAGCAGCGGCCGTTGGGCGGGAGGGACAGATACGCAGTATTTT; cdr3_aa: CASSGRWAGGTDTQYF
d_call: TRBD1; j_call: TRBJ2-5; v_call: TRBV12-3/TRBV12-4; clone_size: many; cdr3_nt: TGTGCCAGCAGCCAGGACAGGGTCGGGGAGACCCAGTACTTC; cdr3_aa: CASSQDRVGETQYF
d_call: -; j_call: TRBJ1-5; v_call: TRBV6-2/TRBV6-3; clone_size: many; cdr3_nt: TGTGCCAGCAGTTACTTCGGGAAAGGGAGTCAGCCCCAGCATTTT; cdr3_aa: CASSYFGKGSQPQHF
d_call: TRBD1; j_call: TRBJ2-7; v_call: TRBV5-1; clone_size: -; cdr3_nt: TGCGCCAGCAGCCTGACAGGGGGTGAGAGGGAGCAGTACTTC; cdr3_aa: CASSLTGGEREQYF
d_call: -; j_call: TRBJ2-7; v_call: TRBV27; clone_size: many; cdr3_nt: TGTGCCGACTACGAGCAGTACTTC; cdr3_aa: CADYEQYF
d_call: TRBD2; j_call: TRBJ2-1; v_call: TRBV28; clone_size: many; cdr3_nt: TGTGCCAGCAGTCCCCACCGGGAGGCGGCCCAGAATGAGCAGTTCTTC; cdr3_aa: CASSPHREAAQNEQFF
d_call: TRBD2; j_call: TRBJ2-7; v_call: TRBV12-3/TRBV12-4; clone_size: -; cdr3_nt: TGTGCCAGCAGCCCCTTCAGGACGCTGGGACTAGCCCCCAATATCTACGAGCAGTACTTC; cdr3_aa: CASSPFRTLGLAPNIYEQYF
d_call: TRBD2; j_call: TRBJ2-2; v_call: TRBV6-7; clone_size: -; cdr3_nt: TGTGCCAGCAGAGGACTAGCGGGTCCTGGTGTGGGCACCGGGGAGCTGTTTTTT; cdr3_aa: CASRGLAGPGVGTGELFF
d_call: TRBD1; j_call: TRBJ1-6; v_call: TRBV7-3; clone_size: many; cdr3_nt: TGTGCCAGCAGCCAAACAGGGGGGGTTTCACCCCTCCACTTT; cdr3_aa: CASSQTGGVSPLHF
d_call: -; j_call: TRBJ1-1; v_call: TRBV2; clone_size: many; cdr3_nt: TGTGCCAGCAGTGGACAGGCCACTGAAGCTTTCTTT; cdr3_aa: CASSGQATEAFF
d_call: -; j_call: TRBJ2-3; v_call: TRBV5-5; clone_size: many; cdr3_nt: TGTGCCAGCAGGTCCCGGGTATCAGATACGCAGTATTTT; cdr3_aa: CASRSRVSDTQYF
d_call: -; j_call: TRBJ1-3; v_call: TRBV28; clone_size: -; cdr3_nt: TGTGCCAGCCTTGGGGGAGTCCTTAACACCATATATTTT; cdr3_aa: CASLGGVLNTIYF
d_call: -; j_call: TRBJ2-2; v_call: TRBV13; clone_size: many; cdr3_nt: TGTGCCAGCGGAGGGACATTCAACACCGGGGAGCTGTTTTTT; cdr3_aa: CASGGTFNTGELFF
d_call: -; j_call: TRBJ2-7; v_call: TRBV7-2; clone_size: many; cdr3_nt: TGTGCCAGCAGCTTAGGGGCGGGAAGGTACGAGCAGTACTTC; cdr3_aa: CASSLGAGRYEQYF
d_call: -; j_call: TRBJ2-5; v_call: TRBV7-2; clone_size: many; cdr3_nt: TGTGCCAGCAGCTTAGGATCTGCGGGGCGGAAAGAGACCCAGTACTTC; cdr3_aa: CASSLGSAGRKETQYF
d_call: -; j_call: TRBJ2-4; v_call: TRBV18; clone_size: many; cdr3_nt: TGTGCCAGCTCACCACGTCCATCTGGGGGCAAAAACATTCAGTACTTC; cdr3_aa: CASSPRPSGGKNIQYF
d_call: -; j_call: TRBJ1-1; v_call: TRBV7-3; clone_size: many; cdr3_nt: TGTGCCAGCAGCGCGGGGAACACTGAAGCTTTCTTT; cdr3_aa: CASSAGNTEAFF
d_call: -; j_call: TRBJ2-7; v_call: TRBV20-1; clone_size: -; cdr3_nt: TGCAGTGCTAAGGGAGGGGGCTTGAACTACGAGCAGTACTTC; cdr3_aa: CSAKGGGLNYEQYF
d_call: -; j_call: TRBJ2-3; v_call: TRBV28; clone_size: many; cdr3_nt: TGTGCCAGCAGTCTCTATTCATCCGGCACAGATACGCAGTATTTT; cdr3_aa: CASSLYSSGTDTQYF
d_call: -; j_call: TRBJ2-7; v_call: TRBV7-3; clone_size: few; cdr3_nt: TGTGCCAGCAGCTTACAGGGAGAGGGGTTCGAGCAGTACTTC; cdr3_aa: CASSLQGEGFEQYF
d_call: -; j_call: TRBJ1-1; v_call: TRBV19; clone_size: few; cdr3_nt: TGTGCCAGTAGTATAGCTGGGGCTGTGAACACTGAAGCTTTCTTT; cdr3_aa: CASSIAGAVNTEAFF
d_call: -; j_call: TRBJ1-1; v_call: TRBV19; clone_size: many; cdr3_nt: TGTGCCAGTAGTATAACCCCTCCGACAGTGGCTGAAGCTTTCTTT; cdr3_aa: CASSITPPTVAEAFF
d_call: TRBD2; j_call: TRBJ2-1; v_call: TRBV6-2/TRBV6-3; clone_size: -; cdr3_nt: TGTGCCAGCAGACCTTCACCGGGACTAGCGGGAGTAAGGAATGAGCAGTTCTTC; cdr3_aa: CASRPSPGLAGVRNEQFF
d_call: -; j_call: TRBJ1-1; v_call: TRBV7-8; clone_size: -; cdr3_nt: TGTGCCAGCAGCTTAGAATACGAGTTTACCACTGAAGCTTTCTTT; cdr3_aa: CASSLEYEFTTEAFF
d_call: TRBD2; j_call: TRBJ2-5; v_call: TRBV28; clone_size: many; cdr3_nt: TGTGCCAGCAGTTTCCCGCCCCGGACTAGCGGGAAGGCACGGGAGACCCAGTACTTC; cdr3_aa: CASSFPPRTSGKARETQYF
d_call: -; j_call: TRBJ1-2; v_call: TRBV28; clone_size: -; cdr3_nt: TGTGCCAGCATGGGCCATGGCTACACCTTC; cdr3_aa: CASMGHGYTF
d_call: -; j_call: TRBJ2-5; v_call: TRBV5-1; clone_size: -; cdr3_nt: TGCGCCAGCAGCTTGGGGACGTCAGCCCAAGAGACCCAGTACTTC; cdr3_aa: CASSLGTSAQETQYF
d_call: -; j_call: TRBJ2-2; v_call: TRBV28; clone_size: few; cdr3_nt: TGTGCCAGCAGTTTTCCGGGGAACACCGGGGAGCTGTTTTTT; cdr3_aa: CASSFPGNTGELFF
d_call: -; j_call: TRBJ1-1; v_call: TRBV5-1; clone_size: -; cdr3_nt: TGCGCCAGCAGCCGAGGACAGAGAGCTATGAACACTGAAGCTTTCTTT; cdr3_aa: CASSRGQRAMNTEAFF
d_call: TRBD1; j_call: TRBJ2-7; v_call: TRBV7-9; clone_size: few; cdr3_nt: TGTGCCAGCAGCTTAGGAGGACAGGGGGCTCCCATTCGGTCCTACGAGCAGTACTTC; cdr3_aa: CASSLGGQGAPIRSYEQYF
d_call: TRBD2; j_call: TRBJ2-1; v_call: TRBV18; clone_size: -; cdr3_nt: TGTGCCAGCTCACCAACTAGCGGGAAGGGGGATGAGCAGTTCTTC; cdr3_aa: CASSPTSGKGDEQFF
d_call: TRBD1; j_call: TRBJ2-3; v_call: TRBV29-1; clone_size: few; cdr3_nt: TGCAGCGTTGAAGATTCGACAGGGGTGAGCACAGATACGCAGTATTTT; cdr3_aa: CSVEDSTGVSTDTQYF
d_call: -; j_call: TRBJ2-3; v_call: TRBV14; clone_size: -; cdr3_nt: TGTGCCAGCAGCCAAGAGTATTTACAGTCCTCAGATACGCAGTATTTT; cdr3_aa: CASSQEYLQSSDTQYF
d_call: TRBD1; j_call: TRBJ2-2; v_call: TRBV4-3; clone_size: -; cdr3_nt: TGCGCCAGCAGCCAAGATTGGTGGGCAGGGGGCAACACCGGGGAGCTGTTTTTT; cdr3_aa: CASSQDWWAGGNTGELFF